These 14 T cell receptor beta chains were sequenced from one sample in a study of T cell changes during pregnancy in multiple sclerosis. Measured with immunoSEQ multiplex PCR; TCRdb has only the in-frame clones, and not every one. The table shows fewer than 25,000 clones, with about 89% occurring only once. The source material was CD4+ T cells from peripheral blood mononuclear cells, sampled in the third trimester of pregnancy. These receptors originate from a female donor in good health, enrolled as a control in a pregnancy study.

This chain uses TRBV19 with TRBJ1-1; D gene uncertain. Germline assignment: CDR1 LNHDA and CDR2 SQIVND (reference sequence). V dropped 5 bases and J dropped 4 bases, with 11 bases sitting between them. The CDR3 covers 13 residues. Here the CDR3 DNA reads TGTGCCAGTAGTCTGCGGGTGCGCACTGAAGCTTTCTTT. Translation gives CASSLRVRTEAFF.

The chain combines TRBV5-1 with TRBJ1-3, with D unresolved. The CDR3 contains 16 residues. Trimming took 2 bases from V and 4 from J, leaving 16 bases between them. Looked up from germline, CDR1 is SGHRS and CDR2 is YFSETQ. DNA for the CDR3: TGCGCCAGCAGCTTAAACGAGGCCGGCGGGGGAAACACCATATATTTT. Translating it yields CASSLNEAGGGNTIYF.

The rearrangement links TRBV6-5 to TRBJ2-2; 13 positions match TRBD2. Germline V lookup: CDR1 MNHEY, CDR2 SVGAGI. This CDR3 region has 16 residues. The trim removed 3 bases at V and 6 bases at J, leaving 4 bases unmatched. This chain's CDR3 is CASSYLTSGRPGELFF. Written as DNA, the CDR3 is TGTGCCAGCAGTTATTTGACTAGCGGGAGGCCCGGGGAGCTGTTTTTT.

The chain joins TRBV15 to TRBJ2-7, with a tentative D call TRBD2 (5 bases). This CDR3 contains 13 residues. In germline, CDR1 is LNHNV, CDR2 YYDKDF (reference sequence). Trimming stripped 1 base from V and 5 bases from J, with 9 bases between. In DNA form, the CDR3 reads TGTGCCACCAGCAGAGGTCCGGGGAACGAGCAGTACTTC. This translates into CATSRGPGNEQYF.

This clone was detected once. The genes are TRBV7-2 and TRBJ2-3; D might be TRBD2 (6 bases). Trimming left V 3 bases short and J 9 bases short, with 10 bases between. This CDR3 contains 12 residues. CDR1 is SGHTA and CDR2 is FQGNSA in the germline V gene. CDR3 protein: CASSLNAGTQYF. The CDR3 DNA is TGTGCCAGCAGCTTGAACGCGGGGACGCAGTATTTT.

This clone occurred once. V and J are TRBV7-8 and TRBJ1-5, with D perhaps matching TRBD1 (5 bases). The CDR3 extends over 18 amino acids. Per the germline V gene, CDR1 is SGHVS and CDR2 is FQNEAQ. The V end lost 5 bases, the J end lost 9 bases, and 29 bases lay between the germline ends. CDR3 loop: CASSPSRGGGTGTRPQHF. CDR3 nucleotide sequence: TGTGCCAGCAGCCCGTCGCGGGGCGGGGGGACGGGGACTCGGCCCCAGCATTTT.

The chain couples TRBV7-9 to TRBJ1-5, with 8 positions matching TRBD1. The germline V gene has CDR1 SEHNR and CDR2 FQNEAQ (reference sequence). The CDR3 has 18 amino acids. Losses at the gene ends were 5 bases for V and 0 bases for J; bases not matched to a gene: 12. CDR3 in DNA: TGTGCCAGCAGCCCCTCCGACAGGGGCCAGGATAGCAATCAGCCCCAGCATTTT. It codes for CASSPSDRGQDSNQPQHF.

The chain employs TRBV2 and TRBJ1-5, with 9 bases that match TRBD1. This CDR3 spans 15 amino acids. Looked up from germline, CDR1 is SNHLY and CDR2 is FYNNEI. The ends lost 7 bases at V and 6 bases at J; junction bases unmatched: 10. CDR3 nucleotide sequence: TGTGCCAGCACCCCCGACAGGGGGAATGGTCAGCCCCAGCATTTT. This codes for CASTPDRGNGQPQHF. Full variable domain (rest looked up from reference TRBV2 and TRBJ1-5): EPEVTQTPSHQVTQMGQEVILRCVPISNHLYFYWYRQILGQKVEFLVSFYNNEISEKSEIFDDQFSVERPDGSNFTLKIRSTKLEDSAMYFCASTPDRGNGQPQHFGDGTRLSIL.

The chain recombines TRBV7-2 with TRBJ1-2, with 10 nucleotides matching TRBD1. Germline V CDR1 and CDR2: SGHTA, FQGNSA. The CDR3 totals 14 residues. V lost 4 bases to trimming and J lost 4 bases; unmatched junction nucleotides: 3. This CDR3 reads CASSSTGGPYGYTF. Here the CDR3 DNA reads TGTGCCAGCAGCTCGACAGGGGGCCCCTATGGCTACACCTTC.

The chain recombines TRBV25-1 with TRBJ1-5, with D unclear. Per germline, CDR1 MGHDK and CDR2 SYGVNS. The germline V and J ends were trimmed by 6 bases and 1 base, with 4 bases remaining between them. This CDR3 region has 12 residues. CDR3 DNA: TGTGCCAGCAGATCGAGCAATCAGCCCCAGCATTTT. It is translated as CASRSSNQPQHF. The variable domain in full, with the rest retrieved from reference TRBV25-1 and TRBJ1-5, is EADIYQTPRYLVIGTGKKITLECSQTMGHDKMYWYQQDPGMELHLIHYSYGVNSTEKGDLSSESTVSRIRTEHFPLTLESARPSHTSQYLCASRSSNQPQHFGDGTRLSIL.

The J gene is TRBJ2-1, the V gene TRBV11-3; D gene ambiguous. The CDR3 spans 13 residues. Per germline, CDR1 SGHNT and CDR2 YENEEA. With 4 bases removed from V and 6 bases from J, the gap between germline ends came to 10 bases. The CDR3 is CASSSSRFNEQFF. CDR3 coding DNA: TGTGCCAGCAGCTCCTCCAGGTTCAATGAGCAGTTCTTC.

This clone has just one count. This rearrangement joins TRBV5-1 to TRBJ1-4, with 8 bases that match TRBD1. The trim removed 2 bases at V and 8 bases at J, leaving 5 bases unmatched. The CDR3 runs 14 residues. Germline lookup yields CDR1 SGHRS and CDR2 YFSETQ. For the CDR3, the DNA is TGCGCCAGCAGCTTACGGACAGGGAACGAAAAACTGTTTTTT. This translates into CASSLRTGNEKLFF.

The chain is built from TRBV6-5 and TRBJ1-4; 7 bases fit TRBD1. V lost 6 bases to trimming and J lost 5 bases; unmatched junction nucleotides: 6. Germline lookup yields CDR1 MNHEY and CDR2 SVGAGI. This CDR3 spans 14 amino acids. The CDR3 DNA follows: TGTGCCAGCAGCCACAGGGGCATCAATGAAAAACTGTTTTTT. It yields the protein CASSHRGINEKLFF.

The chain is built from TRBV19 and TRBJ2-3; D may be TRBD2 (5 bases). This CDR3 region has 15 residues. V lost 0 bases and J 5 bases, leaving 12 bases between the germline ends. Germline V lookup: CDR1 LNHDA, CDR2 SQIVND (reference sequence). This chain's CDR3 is CASSIDHGVQDTQYF. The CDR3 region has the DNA TGTGCCAGTAGTATAGATCACGGGGTGCAAGATACGCAGTATTTT.